This entry lists 21 T cell receptor beta chains sequenced from one sample in a study of T cell changes during pregnancy in multiple sclerosis. TCRdb's copy holds only in-frame clones and misses some; the assay was immunoSEQ multiplex PCR. Found here are under 65,000 clones, 93% of them singletons; the top ten hold over 2.5%. The sample consisted of CD8+ T cells from peripheral blood mononuclear cells, taken in the third trimester of pregnancy. The receptor source for this set is a female donor with multiple sclerosis, enrolled in a pregnancy study.

This chain joins TRBV19 and TRBJ2-2; possibly TRBD1 for D (5 bases). Germline V lookup: CDR1 LNHDA, CDR2 SQIVND (reference sequence). V gave up 4 bases and J gave up 2 bases, with 11 bases separating them. CDR3 length equals 15 residues. The CDR3 DNA is TGTGCCAGTAGTAGACAGCCAGACAACACCGGGGAGCTGTTTTTT. The encoded protein is CASSRQPDNTGELFF.

This chain's CDR3 is CASSVTTGGGLETQYF. The CDR3 nucleotides are TGTGCCAGCAGCGTAACTACAGGGGGCGGGTTAGAGACCCAGTACTTC. The chain carries TRBV9 and TRBJ2-5; 9 bases are a match to TRBD1. This CDR3 comprises 16 residues. Germline V lookup: CDR1 SGDLS, CDR2 YYNGEE. V dropped 1 base and J dropped 4; count of bases not matched to a gene: 8.

A single count supports this clone. The gene calls are TRBV15 and TRBJ2-5, with TRBD2 matching over 15 bases. The germline V gene encodes CDR1 LNHNV and CDR2 YYDKDF (reference sequence). The CDR3 is made up of 15 amino acids. V dropped 5 bases and J dropped 5; count of bases not matched to a gene: 3. This CDR3 reads CATSWTSGRAETQYF. The CDR3 DNA is TGTGCCACCAGCTGGACTAGCGGGAGGGCGGAGACCCAGTACTTC.

The chain is built from TRBV27 and TRBJ2-2; TRBD2 might be the D (5 bases). Trimming stripped 3 bases from V and 3 bases from J, with 8 bases between. Germline CDR1 reads MNHEY; CDR2 reads SMNVEV (reference sequence). This CDR3 is built from 14 residues. DNA of the CDR3: TGTGCCAGCAGTTTGCGGGTCTACACCGGGGAGCTGTTTTTT. Protein product: CASSLRVYTGELFF.

The chain has TRBV5-1 and TRBJ2-1; 9 nucleotides line up with TRBD2. The CDR3 contains 16 residues. Trimming removed 0 bases from V and 0 bases from J; junction bases left unmatched: 1. The V gene's germline CDR1 is SGHRS and CDR2 YFSETQ. For the CDR3, the DNA is TGCGCCAGCAGCTTGGAACTAGCGGGCTCCTACAATGAGCAGTTCTTC. This encodes CASSLELAGSYNEQFF.

V gene TRBV27 combines with J gene TRBJ2-3; D is perhaps TRBD2 (6 bases). The CDR3 length is 16 residues. Germline V lookup: CDR1 MNHEY, CDR2 SMNVEV (reference sequence). The ends were cut back, 3 bases at V and 0 bases at J, with 13 bases in the middle. As DNA, the CDR3 is TGTGCCAGCAGTTTGAAGCGGGCGGCTAGCACAGATACGCAGTATTTT. It encodes CASSLKRAASTDTQYF.

This chain connects TRBV7-9 to TRBJ2-2, with D tentatively TRBD2 (5 bases). V was trimmed by 8 bases and J by 0 bases, leaving 13 bases between them. Looked up from germline, CDR1 is SEHNR and CDR2 is FQNEAQ (reference sequence). This CDR3 comprises 15 residues. The CDR3 spells CASRREGANTGELFF. The CDR3 region has the DNA TGTGCCAGCCGAAGAGAGGGAGCGAACACCGGGGAGCTGTTTTTT. Based on the CDR3 plus reference TRBV7-9 and TRBJ2-2, the full variable domain is DTGVSQNPRHKITKRGQNVTFRCDPISEHNRLYWYRQTLGQGPEFLTYFQNEAQLEKSRLLSDRFSAERPKGSFSTLEIQRTEQGDSAMYLCASRREGANTGELFFGEGSRLTVL.

This sequence joins TRBV6-6 and TRBJ2-2; 7 bases map to TRBD1. The ends lost 5 bases at V and 2 bases at J; junction bases unmatched: 5. The germline V gene encodes CDR1 MNHNY and CDR2 SVGAGI (reference sequence). This CDR3 is 15 amino acids long. The CDR3 nucleotides are TGTGCCAGCAGTCGGGACAGCCCTAACACCGGGGAGCTGTTTTTT. This encodes CASSRDSPNTGELFF.

This clone was seen a single time. V usage is TRBV27 and J usage is TRBJ2-3; D might be TRBD1 (6 bases). The CDR3 consists of 11 residues. The V end lost 7 bases, the J end lost 9 bases, and 11 bases lay between the germline ends. CDR1 MNHEY and CDR2 SMNVEV come from the germline V gene (reference sequence). The CDR3 region is CASTSGVTQYF. CDR3 nucleotide sequence: TGTGCCAGCACGTCAGGGGTAACGCAGTATTTT.

The chain links TRBV6-6 to TRBJ2-7; 16 bases map to TRBD2. V lost 6 bases and J lost 5; bases outside the gene matches: 7. CDR3 length: 16 amino acids. The germline gives CDR1 MNHNY, CDR2 SVGAGI (reference sequence). CDR3 sequence: CASRAGLAGGPNEQYF. CDR3 coding DNA: TGTGCCAGCAGAGCGGGACTAGCGGGAGGGCCCAACGAGCAGTACTTC.

This chain links TRBV9 with TRBJ2-1; TRBD2 agrees at 10 bases. The CDR3 spans 16 residues. The V and J ends lost 1 base and 6 bases, in that order; junction bases with no gene match: 7. Germline values: CDR1 SGDLS, CDR2 YYNGEE. Here the CDR3 reads CASSVPRTSGINEQFF. The CDR3 region has the DNA TGTGCCAGCAGCGTACCCAGGACTAGCGGTATCAATGAGCAGTTCTTC.

The chain couples TRBV7-2 to TRBJ2-7, with no clear D. This CDR3 has 15 residues. Deletions cut 1 base from V and 5 bases from J, with 15 bases between. Germline lookup yields CDR1 SGHTA and CDR2 FQGNSA. The CDR3 sequence is CASSLGHTLRNEQYF. The CDR3 DNA reads TGTGCCAGCAGCTTAGGACATACCCTACGCAACGAGCAGTACTTC.

The genes are TRBV19 and TRBJ2-2; 7 nucleotides align to TRBD1. V was clipped by 4 bases and J by 4 bases; unmatched bases: 6. This CDR3 has 15 residues. Germline CDR1 reads LNHDA; CDR2 reads SQIVND (reference sequence). CDR3 DNA sequence: TGTGCCAGTAGTAACAGACAGGGACCCACCGGGGAGCTGTTTTTT. It codes for CASSNRQGPTGELFF.

The chain has TRBV19 and TRBJ2-1; 11 bases agree with TRBD1. V shed 5 bases, J shed 9 bases, and the junction held 9 bases outside the gene matches. The germline V gene encodes CDR1 LNHDA and CDR2 SQIVND (reference sequence). The CDR3 consists of 15 residues. CDR3 amino acids: CASSVGTGGVGEQFF. CDR3 DNA: TGTGCCAGTAGTGTCGGGACAGGGGGGGTAGGTGAGCAGTTCTTC.

The CDR3 is CATSAGQGEVSEAFF. CDR3 coding DNA: TGTGCCACCAGCGCTGGACAGGGGGAGGTCTCTGAAGCTTTCTTT. The rearrangement uses TRBV15 and TRBJ1-1; the match to TRBD1 covers 10 bases. The CDR3 is made up of 15 amino acids. V dropped 5 bases and J dropped 6; count of bases not matched to a gene: 9. Germline V gene sequence: CDR1 LNHNV, CDR2 YYDKDF (reference sequence).

The chain links TRBV30 to TRBJ2-6; perhaps TRBD1 as D (5 bases). The CDR3 consists of 20 residues. Between the trimmed V and J ends, which lost 2 bases and 0 bases, there was a span of 23 bases. Looked up from germline, CDR1 is GTSNPN and CDR2 is SVGIG (reference sequence). CDR3 loop: CAWSTLDRTPRSSGANVLTF. The CDR3 DNA sequence: TGTGCCTGGAGTACTTTAGACAGAACACCTAGGAGCTCTGGGGCCAACGTCCTGACTTTC.

The genes are TRBV19 and TRBJ1-2; D is unresolved. CDR3 length: 14 amino acids. Germline V CDR1 and CDR2: LNHDA, SQIVND (reference sequence). Trimming left V 4 bases short and J 8 bases short, with 17 bases between. The DNA of the CDR3 is TGTGCCAGTAGTAGAAATCCAGTCAAAGTGGGCTACACCTTC. Its protein is CASSRNPVKVGYTF.

The sample holds a few counts of this clone. This chain links TRBV29-1 with TRBJ1-1, with 8 bases aligning to TRBD1. The germline V gene has CDR1 SQVTM and CDR2 ANQGSEA. V gave up 7 bases and J gave up 5 bases; unmatched junction bases: 9. This CDR3 comprises 13 residues. The chain's CDR3 is CSGLGQGRTEAFF. The CDR3, as DNA: TGCAGCGGACTCGGACAGGGTAGAACTGAAGCTTTCTTT. Complete variable domain (other parts from reference TRBV29-1 and TRBJ1-1): SAVISQKPSRDICQRGTSLTIQCQVDSQVTMMFWYRQQPGQSLTLIATANQGSEATYESGFVIDKFPISRPNLTFSTLTVSNMSPEDSSIYLCSGLGQGRTEAFFGQGTRLTVV.

CDR3 DNA: TGTGCCTGGAGTGTATTGGGGCTCGGGACAGAGGAAGCTTTCTTT. This codes for CAWSVLGLGTEEAFF. V gene TRBV30 combines with J gene TRBJ1-1; TRBD1 aligns across 7 bases. V was pared by 0 bases and J by 8 bases, with 12 bases of the junction left unmatched. Per the germline V gene, CDR1 is GTSNPN and CDR2 is SVGIG (reference sequence). This CDR3 has 15 residues.

The rearrangement links TRBV4-2 to TRBJ1-1, with D possibly TRBD1 on 6 matching bases. The V end lost 2 bases, the J end lost 3 bases, and 10 bases lay between the germline ends. CDR3 length: 14 amino acids. Germline-derived CDR1 and CDR2 are LGHNA and YNFKEQ. In nucleotides, the CDR3 is TGTGCCAGCAGCCAACTAGGGGGGGACACTGAAGCTTTCTTT. Translation gives CASSQLGGDTEAFF.

The rearrangement joins TRBV5-6 to TRBJ1-2, with TRBD1 identical over 8 bases. Trimming cost V 4 bases and J 3 bases; bases outside gene matches: 8. The CDR3 length is 15 residues. CDR1 and CDR2 from the germline V gene are SGHDT and YYEEEE. CDR3 loop: CASSSGQGLHYGYTF. The CDR3 nucleotides are TGTGCCAGCAGCAGCGGACAGGGCCTCCACTATGGCTACACCTTC.